A single T cell receptor (beta chain) is shown here with its context. Its antigen is undetermined. The germline V gene encodes CDR1 SGHTA and CDR2 FQGNSA. The CDR3 extends over 13 amino acids. V shed 5 bases and J shed 7 bases, with 9 bases lying between them. This sample was included in a study of cytomegalovirus exposure and HLA in healthy donors. Amplification used 60 Vbeta primers and 13 Jbeta primers. Sequenced by immunoSEQ multiplex PCR; TCRdb stores in-frame clones only, minus some. The table lists 130,000 or so clones. Study-wide findings and caveats: Reportedly, TCR beta sequences accurately predicted HLA-A and HLA-B alleles in most subjects.

The sequence came from a woman younger than 30 in good health and CMV-seronegative. Sample: PBMCs. The chain couples TRBV7-2 to TRBJ1-6; D may be TRBD1 (5 bases). The CDR3 here is CASSGARNSPLHF. In DNA, the CDR3 is TGTGCCAGCAGCGGGGCCCGGAATTCACCCCTCCACTTT.